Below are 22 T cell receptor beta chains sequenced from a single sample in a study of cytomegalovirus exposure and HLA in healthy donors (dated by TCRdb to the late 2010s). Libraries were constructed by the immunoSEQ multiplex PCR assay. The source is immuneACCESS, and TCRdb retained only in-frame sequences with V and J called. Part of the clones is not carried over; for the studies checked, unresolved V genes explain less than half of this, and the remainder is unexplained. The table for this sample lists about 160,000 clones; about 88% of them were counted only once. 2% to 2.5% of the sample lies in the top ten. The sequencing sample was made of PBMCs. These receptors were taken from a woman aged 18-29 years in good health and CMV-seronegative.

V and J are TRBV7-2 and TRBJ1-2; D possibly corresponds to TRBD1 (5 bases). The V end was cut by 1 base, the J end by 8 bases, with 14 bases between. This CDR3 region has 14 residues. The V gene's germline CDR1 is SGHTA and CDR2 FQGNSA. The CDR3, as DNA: TGTGCCAGCAGCTTAGGAAAAGGGGCTAAGGGCTACACCTTC. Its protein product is CASSLGKGAKGYTF. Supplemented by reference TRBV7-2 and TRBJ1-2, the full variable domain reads GAGVSQSPSNKVTEKGKDVELRCDPISGHTALYWYRQSLGQGLEFLIYFQGNSAPDKSGLPSDRFSAERTGGSVSTLTIQRTQQEDSAVYLCASSLGKGAKGYTFGSGTRLTVV.

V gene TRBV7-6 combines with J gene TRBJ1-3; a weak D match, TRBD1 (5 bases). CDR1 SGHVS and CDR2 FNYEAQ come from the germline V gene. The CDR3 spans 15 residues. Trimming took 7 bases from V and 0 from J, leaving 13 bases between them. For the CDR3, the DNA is TGTGCCAGCACCATCGGACATGACTCTGGAAACACCATATATTTT. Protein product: CASTIGHDSGNTIYF.

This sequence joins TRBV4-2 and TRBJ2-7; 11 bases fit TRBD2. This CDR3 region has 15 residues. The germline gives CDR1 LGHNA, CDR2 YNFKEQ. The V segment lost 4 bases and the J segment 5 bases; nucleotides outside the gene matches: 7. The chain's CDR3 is CASSLQTSGDNEQYF. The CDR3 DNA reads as TGTGCCAGCAGCCTTCAGACTAGCGGGGACAACGAGCAGTACTTC.

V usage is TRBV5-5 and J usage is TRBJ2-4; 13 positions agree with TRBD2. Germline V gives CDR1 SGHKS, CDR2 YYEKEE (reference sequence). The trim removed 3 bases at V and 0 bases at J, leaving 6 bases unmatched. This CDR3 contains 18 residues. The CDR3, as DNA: TGTGCCAGCAGCTCGACTAGCGGGGGGCCTACAGCCAAAAACATTCAGTACTTC. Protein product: CASSSTSGGPTAKNIQYF. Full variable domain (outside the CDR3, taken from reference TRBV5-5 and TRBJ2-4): DAGVTQSPTHLIKTRGQQVTLRCSPISGHKSVSWYQQVLGQGPQFIFQYYEKEERGRGNFPDRFSARQFPNYSSELNVNALLLGDSALYLCASSSTSGGPTAKNIQYFGAGTRLSVL.

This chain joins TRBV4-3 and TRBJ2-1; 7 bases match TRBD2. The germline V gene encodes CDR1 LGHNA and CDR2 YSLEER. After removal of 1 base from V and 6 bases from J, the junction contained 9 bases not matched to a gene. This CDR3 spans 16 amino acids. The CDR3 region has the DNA TGCGCCAGCAGCCAAGGTAGACTAGCTTCCGGCAATGAGCAGTTCTTC. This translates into CASSQGRLASGNEQFF.

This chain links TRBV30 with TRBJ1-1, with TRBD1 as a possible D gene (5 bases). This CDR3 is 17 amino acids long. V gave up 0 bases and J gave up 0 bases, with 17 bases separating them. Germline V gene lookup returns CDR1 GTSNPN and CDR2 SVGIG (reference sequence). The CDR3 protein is CAWSVDGAGLVNTEAFF. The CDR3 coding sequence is TGTGCCTGGAGTGTGGATGGGGCAGGGCTTGTGAACACTGAAGCTTTCTTT.

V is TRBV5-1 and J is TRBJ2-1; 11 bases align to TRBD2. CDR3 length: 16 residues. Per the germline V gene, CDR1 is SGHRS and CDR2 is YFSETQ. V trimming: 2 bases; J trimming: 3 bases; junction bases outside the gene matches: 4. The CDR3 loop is CASSLRLAGLYNEQFF. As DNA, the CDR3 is TGCGCCAGCAGCTTAAGACTAGCGGGACTCTACAATGAGCAGTTCTTC.

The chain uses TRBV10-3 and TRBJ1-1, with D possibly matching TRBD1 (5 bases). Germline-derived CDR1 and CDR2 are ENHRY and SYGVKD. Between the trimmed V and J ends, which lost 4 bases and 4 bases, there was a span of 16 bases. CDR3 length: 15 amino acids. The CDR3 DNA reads TGTGCCATCAGTGTGGGTGTGAGGAGGGGCACTGAAGCTTTCTTT. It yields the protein CAISVGVRRGTEAFF.

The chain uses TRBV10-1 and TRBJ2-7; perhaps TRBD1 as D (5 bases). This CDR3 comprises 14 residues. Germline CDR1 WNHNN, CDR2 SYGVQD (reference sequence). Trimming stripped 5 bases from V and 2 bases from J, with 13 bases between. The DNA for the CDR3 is TGCGCCAGCAGTCTACAGGAGCAACCCTACGAGCAGTACTTC. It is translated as CASSLQEQPYEQYF.

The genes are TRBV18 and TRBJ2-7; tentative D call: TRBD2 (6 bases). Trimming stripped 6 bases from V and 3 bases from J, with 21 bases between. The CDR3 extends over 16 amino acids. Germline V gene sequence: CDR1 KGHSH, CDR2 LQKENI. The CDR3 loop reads CASSHYRDLNLYEQYF. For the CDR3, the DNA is TGTGCCAGCTCGCATTACCGGGACTTGAACCTCTACGAGCAGTACTTC. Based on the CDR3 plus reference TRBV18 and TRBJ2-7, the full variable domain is NAGVMQNPRHLVRRRGQEARLRCSPMKGHSHVYWYRQLPEEGLKFMVYLQKENIIDESGMPKERFSAEFPKEGPSILRIQQVVRGDSAAYFCASSHYRDLNLYEQYFGPGTRLTVT.

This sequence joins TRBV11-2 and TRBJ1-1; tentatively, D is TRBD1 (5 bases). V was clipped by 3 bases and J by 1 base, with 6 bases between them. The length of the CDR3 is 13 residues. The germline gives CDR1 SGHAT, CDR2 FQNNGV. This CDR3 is CASSLDTNTEAFF. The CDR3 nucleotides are TGTGCCAGCAGCTTGGACACGAACACTGAAGCTTTCTTT.

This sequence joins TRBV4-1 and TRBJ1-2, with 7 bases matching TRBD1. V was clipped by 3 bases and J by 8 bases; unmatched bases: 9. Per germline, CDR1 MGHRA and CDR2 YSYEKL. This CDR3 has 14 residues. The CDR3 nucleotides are TGCGCCAGCAGCCAGCCAGGGACAGACAGGGGCTACACCTTC. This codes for CASSQPGTDRGYTF.

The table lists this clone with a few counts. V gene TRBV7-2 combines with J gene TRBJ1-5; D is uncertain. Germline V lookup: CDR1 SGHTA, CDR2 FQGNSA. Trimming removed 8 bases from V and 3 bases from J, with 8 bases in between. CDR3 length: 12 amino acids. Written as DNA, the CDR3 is TGTGCCAGCGGCCAATACAATCAGCCCCAGCATTTT. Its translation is CASGQYNQPQHF.

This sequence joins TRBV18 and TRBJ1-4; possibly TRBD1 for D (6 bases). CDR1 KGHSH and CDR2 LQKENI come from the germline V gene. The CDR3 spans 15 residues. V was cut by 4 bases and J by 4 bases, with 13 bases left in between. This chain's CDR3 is CASSQDSGGNEKLFF. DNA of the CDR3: TGTGCCAGCTCACAGGACAGCGGGGGTAATGAAAAACTGTTTTTT.

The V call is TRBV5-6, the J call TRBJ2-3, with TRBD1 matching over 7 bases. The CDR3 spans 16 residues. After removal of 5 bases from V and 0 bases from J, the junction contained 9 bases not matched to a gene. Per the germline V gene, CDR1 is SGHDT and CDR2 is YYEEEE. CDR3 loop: CASSPSVGQSTDTQYF. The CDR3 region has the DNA TGTGCCAGCAGTCCTTCCGTGGGACAGAGCACAGATACGCAGTATTTT.

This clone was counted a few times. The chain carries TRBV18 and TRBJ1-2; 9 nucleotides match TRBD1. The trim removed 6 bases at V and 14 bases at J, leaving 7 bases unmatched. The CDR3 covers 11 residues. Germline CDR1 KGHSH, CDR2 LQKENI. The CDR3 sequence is CASSAGDRVTF. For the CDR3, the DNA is TGTGCCAGCTCGGCCGGGGACAGGGTTACCTTC.

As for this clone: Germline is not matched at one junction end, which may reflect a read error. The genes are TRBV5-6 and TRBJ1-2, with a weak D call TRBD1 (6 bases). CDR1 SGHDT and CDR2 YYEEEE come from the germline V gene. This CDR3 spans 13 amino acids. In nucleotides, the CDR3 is TGTGCCAGCAGCCCCGGGGGCCCCCAGGGGACTAGCTTC. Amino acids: CASSPGGPQGTSF. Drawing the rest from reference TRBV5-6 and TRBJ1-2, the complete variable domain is DAGVTQSPTHLIKTRGQQVTLRCSPKSGHDTVSWYQQALGQGPQFIFQYYEEEERQRGNFPDRFSGHQFPNYSSELNVNALLLGDSALYLCASSPGGPQGTSFGSGTRLTVV.

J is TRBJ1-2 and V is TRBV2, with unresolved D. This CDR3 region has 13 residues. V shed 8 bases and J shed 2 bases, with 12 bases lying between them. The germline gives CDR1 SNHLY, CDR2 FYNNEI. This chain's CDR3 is CASPAYSNYGYTF. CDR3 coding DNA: TGTGCCAGCCCTGCTTACAGCAACTATGGCTACACCTTC.

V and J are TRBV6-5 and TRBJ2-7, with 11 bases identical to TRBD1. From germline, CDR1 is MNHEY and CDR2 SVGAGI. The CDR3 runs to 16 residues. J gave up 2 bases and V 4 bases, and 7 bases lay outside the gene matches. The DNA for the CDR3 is TGTGCCAGCAGTTCTTACCCGGGACAGGGGGCCTACGAGCAGTACTTC. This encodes CASSSYPGQGAYEQYF.

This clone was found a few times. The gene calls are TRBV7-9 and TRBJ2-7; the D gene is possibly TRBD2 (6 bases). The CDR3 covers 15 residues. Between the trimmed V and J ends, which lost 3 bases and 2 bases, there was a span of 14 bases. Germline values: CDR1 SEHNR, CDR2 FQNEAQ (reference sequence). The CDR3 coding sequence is TGTGCCAGCAGCTTCAGCCGGGACTTCGCCTACGAGCAGTACTTC. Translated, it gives CASSFSRDFAYEQYF. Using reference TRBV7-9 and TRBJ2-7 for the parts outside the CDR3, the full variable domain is DTGVSQNPRHKITKRGQNVTFRCDPISEHNRLYWYRQTLGQGPEFLTYFQNEAQLEKSRLLSDRFSAERPKGSFSTLEIQRTEQGDSAMYLCASSFSRDFAYEQYFGPGTRLTVT.

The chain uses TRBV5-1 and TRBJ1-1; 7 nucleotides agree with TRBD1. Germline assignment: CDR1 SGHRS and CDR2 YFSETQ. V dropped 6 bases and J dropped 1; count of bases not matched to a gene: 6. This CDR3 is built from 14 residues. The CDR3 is CASNVQGRNTEAFF. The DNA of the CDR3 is TGCGCCAGCAACGTACAGGGGCGGAACACTGAAGCTTTCTTT.

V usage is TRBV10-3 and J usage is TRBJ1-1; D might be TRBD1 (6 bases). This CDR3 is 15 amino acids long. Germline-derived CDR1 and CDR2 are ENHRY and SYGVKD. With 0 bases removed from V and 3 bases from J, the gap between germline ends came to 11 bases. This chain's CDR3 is CAISESNRAHTEAFF. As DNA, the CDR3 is TGTGCCATCAGTGAGTCGAACAGGGCTCACACTGAAGCTTTCTTT.